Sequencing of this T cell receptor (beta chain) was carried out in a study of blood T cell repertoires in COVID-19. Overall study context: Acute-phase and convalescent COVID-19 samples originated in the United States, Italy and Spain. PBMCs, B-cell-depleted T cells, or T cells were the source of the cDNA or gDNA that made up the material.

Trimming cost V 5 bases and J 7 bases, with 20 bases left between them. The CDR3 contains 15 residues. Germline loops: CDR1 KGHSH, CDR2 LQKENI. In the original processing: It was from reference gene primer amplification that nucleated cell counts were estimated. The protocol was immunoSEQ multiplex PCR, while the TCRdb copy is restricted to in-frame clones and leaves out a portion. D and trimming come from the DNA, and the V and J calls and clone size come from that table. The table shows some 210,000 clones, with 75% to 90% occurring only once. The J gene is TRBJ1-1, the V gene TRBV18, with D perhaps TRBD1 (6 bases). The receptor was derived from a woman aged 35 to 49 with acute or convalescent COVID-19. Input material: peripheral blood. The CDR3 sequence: CASSSTRGGDLEAFF. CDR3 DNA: TGTGCCAGCTCATCGACGAGGGGGGGAGACCTTGAAGCTTTCTTT.